These 32 T cell receptor beta chains were all obtained from the same sample, sequenced in a study of response to subunit inactivated influenza vaccine. TCRdb itself ran the RT-PCR reads through MiXCR, one entry per CDR3 protein. There are about half a million distinct CDR3 sequences in the sample; roughly 9.8% occur only once, and 12% lies in the top ten. The starting material was PBMCs from blood, obtained more than 35 days after vaccination. Receptors were obtained from a man in his forties or fifties who received an inactivated influenza vaccine.

Many counts were recorded for this clonotype. V and J are TRBV12-3 or TRBV12-4 and TRBJ2-1, with TRBD1 identical over 9 bases. The junction had 24 bases not matched to a gene; V was cut back by 8 bases and J by 16 bases. The CDR3 is 16 amino acids. CDR3 sequence: CASRPSGGTGIPPLFF. CDR3 bases: TGTGCCAGCCGCCCCTCTGGTGGGACAGGGATCCCCCCTCTCTTCTTC.

This chain uses TRBV15 with TRBJ2-2; D may be TRBD1 (6 bases). The ends were cut back, 3 bases at V and 4 bases at J, with 9 bases in the middle. The CDR3 covers 14 residues. Germline-derived CDR1 and CDR2 are LNHNV and YYDKDF (reference sequence). The CDR3 spells CATSSQGSTGELFF. CDR3 DNA sequence: TGTGCCACCAGCAGCCAGGGGTCCACCGGGGAGCTGTTTTTT.

V and J are TRBV4-3 and TRBJ2-2, with unresolved D. Per germline, CDR1 LGHNA and CDR2 YSLEER. CDR3 length: 14 amino acids. Trimming took 4 bases from V and 8 from J, leaving 14 bases between them. CDR3 coding DNA: TGCGCCAGCAGCCCCGGTCCTGGAACAGGGGAGCTGTTTTTT. This codes for CASSPGPGTGELFF.

The chain combines TRBV3-1 with TRBJ2-5; D tentatively fits TRBD1 or TRBD2 (6 bases each). V lost 6 bases, J lost 9 bases, and 14 bases lay in between. CDR1 and CDR2 from the germline V gene are LGHDT and YNNKEL (reference sequence). The CDR3 spans 12 residues. CDR3 DNA: TGTGCCAGCAGGGGAGAGAGGGGGGCCCAGTACTTC. Its protein product is CASRGERGAQYF.

This clonotype was seen a few times. The chain couples TRBV6-5 to TRBJ1-6, with TRBD1 identical over 8 bases. CDR1 is MNHEY and CDR2 is SVGAGI in the germline V gene. Trimming cost V 4 bases and J 10 bases; bases outside gene matches: 12. The CDR3 totals 16 residues. CDR3 amino acids: CASSSRQGKINSPLHF. In DNA form, the CDR3 reads TGTGCCAGCAGTTCAAGACAGGGGAAAATAAACTCACCCCTCCACTTT.

This clonotype was detected ten times or more. The genes are TRBV29-1 and TRBJ1-2; 7 bases map to TRBD1. This CDR3 is built from 12 residues. Germline V gene sequence: CDR1 SQVTM, CDR2 ANQGSEA. V shed 5 bases and J 4 bases; nucleotides not matched to a gene: 4. Here the CDR3 DNA reads TGCAGCGTTCAGGGGGGTGGCTATGGCTACACCTTC. It codes for CSVQGGGYGYTF.

This clonotype was observed at least ten times. An end of the junction does not agree with germline; a read error may underlie this. The chain has TRBV11-2 and TRBJ2-1; 7 bases agree with TRBD1. This CDR3 has 14 amino acids. Germline CDR1 SGHAT, CDR2 FQNNGV. For the CDR3, the DNA is TGTGCCAGCAGCCGCGAACGACTGGGGACAGTTACGCTCTTC. This translates into CASSRERLGTVTLF.

The CDR3: CASSPFGRAREYGYTF. The CDR3 DNA sequence: TGTGCCAGCAGCCCTTTCGGACGGGCAAGGGAGTATGGCTACACCTTC. J is TRBJ1-2 and V is TRBV3-1; D not resolved. The CDR3 loop spans 16 amino acids. Trimming took 4 bases from V and 5 from J, leaving 20 bases between them. Per the germline V gene, CDR1 is LGHDT and CDR2 is YNNKEL (reference sequence).

The gene calls are TRBV5-5 and TRBJ2-1; 8 nucleotides line up with TRBD2. This CDR3 spans 13 amino acids. Germline V gives CDR1 SGHKS, CDR2 YYEKEE (reference sequence). Trimming cost V 6 bases and J 10 bases; bases outside gene matches: 9. This CDR3 reads CASTPRAGDEQFF. As DNA, the CDR3 is TGTGCCAGCACCCCCCGAGCGGGAGACGAGCAGTTCTTC. Variable domain in full (rest from reference TRBV5-5 and TRBJ2-1): DAGVTQSPTHLIKTRGQQVTLRCSPISGHKSVSWYQQVLGQGPQFIFQYYEKEERGRGNFPDRFSARQFPNYSSELNVNALLLGDSALYLCASTPRAGDEQFFGPGTRLTVL.

This clonotype was found many times. This sequence joins TRBV10-3 and TRBJ2-5; the D is unclear. Germline CDR1 and CDR2: ENHRY and SYGVKD. The CDR3 consists of 15 residues. The germline V and J ends were trimmed by 0 bases and 2 bases, with 10 bases remaining between them. The chain's CDR3 is CAISESKGGQETQYF. The CDR3 bases are TGTGCCATCAGTGAGTCGAAAGGCGGACAAGAGACCCAGTACTTC.

The V and J genes are TRBV21-1 and TRBJ2-7; the listed D gene, TRBD1, was not tested against the DNA. TRBV21-1 is a pseudogene locus. The CDR3 length is 16 residues. The CDR3 sequence is CASSARTGGGPYEQYF. CDR3 nucleotides: TGTGCCAGCAGCGCCAGGACAGGGGGGGGTCCCTACGAGCAGTACTTC.

This clonotype was recorded at least ten times. This rearrangement joins TRBV14 to TRBJ2-1; either TRBD1 or TRBD2 may supply D (6 bases each). CDR3 length: 11 amino acids. The germline gives CDR1 SGHDN, CDR2 FVKESK. Trimming left V 3 bases short and J 11 bases short, with 8 bases between. As DNA, the CDR3 is TGTGCCAGCAGCCAGGGGGGCAAGCAGTTCTTC. As protein: CASSQGGKQFF.

This clonotype was detected only a few times. The chain couples TRBV11-2 to TRBJ1-2; a weak D match, TRBD1 (5 bases). Germline-derived CDR1 and CDR2 are SGHAT and FQNNGV. Between the trimmed V and J ends, which lost 0 bases and 8 bases, there was a span of 13 bases. This CDR3 is 14 amino acids long. The CDR3 loop is CASSLDRDGGGYTF. The CDR3 DNA reads as TGTGCCAGCAGCTTAGACAGGGACGGCGGGGGCTACACCTTC.

The V gene is TRBV7-2, the J gene TRBJ2-1, with TRBD1 matching over 11 bases. The CDR3 is made up of 16 amino acids. Germline CDR1 is SGHTA and CDR2 is FQGNSA. V shed 5 bases, J shed 7 bases, and the junction held 10 bases outside the gene matches. For the CDR3, the DNA is TGTGCCAGCAGCCGAGACGGACAGGGGGCTGGAAATGAGCAGTTCTTC. It specifies CASSRDGQGAGNEQFF.

The rearrangement joins TRBV19 to TRBJ2-3, with 7 nucleotides matching TRBD2. The CDR3 totals 13 residues. The germline CDR1 and CDR2 sequences are LNHDA and SQIVND (reference sequence). The V and J ends lost 10 bases and 5 bases, in that order; junction bases with no gene match: 9. The CDR3 here is CATRRGEGDTQYF. CDR3 coding DNA: TGTGCCACCCGGAGAGGGGAGGGAGATACGCAGTATTTT.

For this clonotype: Its ends do not fully match the called genes, so a read error is possible. The J gene is TRBJ1-3, the V gene TRBV6-1; the match to TRBD1 covers 12 bases. Germline CDR1 reads MNHNS; CDR2 reads SASEGT. The CDR3 contains 15 residues. In DNA form, the CDR3 reads TGTGCCAGAAGTGCGGGACAGGGGGCAAGAAACACCATATATTTT. Translation gives CARSAGQGARNTIYF.

This clonotype has a count of ten or more. This chain uses TRBV4-2 with TRBJ2-1; TRBD1 might be the D (5 bases). This CDR3 contains 13 residues. Germline CDR1 is LGHNA and CDR2 is YNFKEQ. V lost 3 bases and J lost 4, with 7 bases in between. For the CDR3, the DNA is TGTGCCAGCAGCCAGGACAAATACAATGAGCAGTTCTTC. This codes for CASSQDKYNEQFF.

The V gene is TRBV5-1, the J gene TRBJ2-3, with D possibly TRBD2 on 7 matching bases. The germline V gene encodes CDR1 SGHRS and CDR2 YFSETQ. This CDR3 comprises 14 residues. Trimming took 7 bases from V and 0 from J, leaving 12 bases between them. As DNA, the CDR3 is TGCGCCAGCCGACGGGGGGCCAGCACAGATACGCAGTATTTT. Translation gives CASRRGASTDTQYF.

The chain employs TRBV12-3 or TRBV12-4 and TRBJ1-4; D remains ambiguous. The CDR3 is 13 residues long. Trimming removed 3 bases at V and 8 bases at J, with 10 bases between. The DNA of the CDR3 is TGTGCCAGCAGTTTTTCCTACCCCGAAAAACTGTTTTTT. Its translation: CASSFSYPEKLFF.

V and J are TRBV4-1 and TRBJ2-6; 7 positions match TRBD2. V was clipped by 0 bases and J by 2 bases; unmatched bases: 4. Germline CDR1 is MGHRA and CDR2 is YSYEKL. The CDR3 spans 17 residues. The CDR3 here is CASSQDWGGAGANVLTF. CDR3 coding DNA: TGCGCCAGCAGCCAAGATTGGGGGGGAGCTGGGGCCAACGTCCTGACTTTC.

This clonotype has at least ten counts. The chain uses TRBV6-1 and TRBJ2-1, with 9 bases identical to TRBD2. V was clipped by 6 bases and J by 0 bases; unmatched bases: 9. Looked up from germline, CDR1 is MNHNS and CDR2 is SASEGT. The CDR3 is 17 residues long. CDR3 sequence reads: CASRGTSSSSSYNEQFF. CDR3 DNA: TGTGCCAGCAGAGGGACTAGCTCATCGAGCTCCTACAATGAGCAGTTCTTC.

This clonotype was found many times. The chain couples TRBV27 to TRBJ2-2, with D tentatively TRBD1 (6 bases). V dropped 3 bases and J dropped 1 base, with 9 bases sitting between them. From germline, CDR1 is MNHEY and CDR2 SMNVEV (reference sequence). There are 15 residues in the CDR3. Here the CDR3 reads CASSLGTKNTGELFF. Here the CDR3 DNA reads TGTGCCAGCAGTTTGGGGACAAAGAACACCGGGGAGCTGTTTTTT.

This clonotype was observed a few times. The V gene is TRBV27, the J gene TRBJ1-1, with 7 nucleotides matching TRBD1. The V segment lost 5 bases and the J segment 3 bases; nucleotides outside the gene matches: 3. The V gene's germline CDR1 is MNHEY and CDR2 SMNVEV (reference sequence). The CDR3 is 13 amino acids. The CDR3 bases are TGTGCCAGCAGTGGAGGGACAGACACTGAAGCTTTCTTT. Translating gives CASSGGTDTEAFF.

The V and J genes are TRBV20-1 and TRBJ2-3; TRBD2 agrees at 9 bases. V was pared by 1 base and J by 0 bases, with 5 bases of the junction left unmatched. Germline lookup yields CDR1 DFQATT and CDR2 SNEGSKA (reference sequence). This CDR3 region has 16 residues. DNA for the CDR3: TGCAGTGCTAGAGTTCTAGCGGGACCTAGCACAGATACGCAGTATTTT. The encoded protein is CSARVLAGPSTDTQYF.

This clonotype was detected only a few times. The rearrangement links TRBV20-1 to TRBJ1-2; no firm D call. V lost 6 bases and J lost 4, with 18 bases in between. The CDR3 has 14 residues. CDR1 is DFQATT, CDR2 SNEGSKA, per germline (reference sequence). This CDR3 reads CSASGLTRSYGYTF. CDR3 nucleotide sequence: TGCAGTGCGAGCGGGCTGACCCGCTCCTATGGCTACACCTTC.

This clonotype was seen at least ten times. The V call is TRBV7-9, the J call TRBJ2-1, with 11 bases aligning to TRBD1. The CDR3 has 16 residues. Looked up from germline, CDR1 is SEHNR and CDR2 is FQNEAQ (reference sequence). After removal of 5 bases from V and 0 bases from J, the junction contained 3 bases not matched to a gene. CDR3 sequence reads: CASSRGTGGSYNEQFF. CDR3 nucleotides: TGTGCCAGCAGCCGAGGGACAGGGGGCTCCTACAATGAGCAGTTCTTC.

This clonotype showed up just a few times. CDR3 DNA: TGTGCCAGCAGCCAAGATCAGGCAGCGAATTCACCCCTCCACTTT. This translates into CASSQDQAANSPLHF. This sequence joins TRBV4-2 and TRBJ1-6; no reliable D call. CDR1 is LGHNA and CDR2 is YNFKEQ in the germline V gene. The CDR3 sequence is 15 residues long. V was trimmed by 0 bases and J by 7 bases, leaving 10 bases between them.

V usage is TRBV15 and J usage is TRBJ2-3; TRBD2 aligns across 10 bases. CDR1 and CDR2 (germline): LNHNV, YYDKDF (reference sequence). The CDR3 covers 16 residues. The V segment lost 5 bases and the J segment 0 bases; nucleotides outside the gene matches: 5. CDR3: CATSLELAGSTDTQYF. CDR3 DNA sequence: TGTGCCACCAGCCTAGAACTAGCGGGGAGCACAGATACGCAGTATTTT.

A few counts support this clonotype. The chain recombines TRBV2 with TRBJ2-7; D uncertain. V gave up 4 bases and J gave up 5 bases, with 9 bases separating them. Germline V lookup: CDR1 SNHLY, CDR2 FYNNEI. The CDR3 is made up of 12 amino acids. CDR3 region: CASSALFHEQYF. The CDR3 region has the DNA TGTGCCAGCAGTGCCCTCTTCCACGAGCAGTACTTC.

This clonotype was seen many times. The gene calls are TRBV7-2 and TRBJ2-7; the match to TRBD2 covers 9 bases. The CDR3 length is 15 residues. Germline V gene data show CDR1 as SGHTA and CDR2 as FQGNSA. Losses at the gene ends were 5 bases for V and 1 base for J; bases not matched to a gene: 6. The CDR3 DNA reads TGTGCCAGCAGCCCAAGACTAGCGGTTTCCTACGAGCAGTACTTC. This encodes CASSPRLAVSYEQYF.

This clonotype showed up just a few times. The V and J genes are TRBV5-5 and TRBJ1-3; D not resolved. This CDR3 is 15 amino acids long. Germline CDR1 reads SGHKS; CDR2 reads YYEKEE (reference sequence). The V end was cut by 5 bases, the J end by 0 bases, with 12 bases between. The CDR3 here is CASSPDRNSGNTIYF. The CDR3 DNA follows: TGTGCCAGCAGTCCCGACCGCAACTCTGGAAACACCATATATTTT.

In its sample, this clonotype was seen many times. The chain links TRBV20-1 to TRBJ1-5; tentative D call: TRBD1 (6 bases). Per the germline V gene, CDR1 is DFQATT and CDR2 is SNEGSKA (reference sequence). The CDR3 sequence is 15 residues long. Trimming took 2 bases from V and 5 from J, leaving 16 bases between them. The CDR3: CSARRDTRRDQPQHF. As DNA, the CDR3 is TGCAGTGCTAGACGGGACACAAGGCGCGATCAGCCCCAGCATTTT.